This T cell receptor (beta chain) was identified during a study of early T cells in non-severe SARS-CoV-2 infection. Study in general: Investigators sequenced bulk RNA drawn from unsorted whole blood, and chains remained unpaired.

This clonotype was seen ten or more times. V was pared by 3 bases and J by 5 bases, with 12 bases between. Germline loops: CDR1 LNHDA, CDR2 SQIVND (reference sequence). The CDR3 is 14 residues long. Each CDR3 protein is one row after TCRdb ran MiXCR on the 5' RACE reads. The table records tens of thousands of distinct CDR3 sequences, roughly 10% of them present only once. The sequenced material came from whole blood. The genes are TRBV19 and TRBJ2-3; weak D call: TRBD1 (6 bases). This clonotype originated in an adult who was a healthcare worker with PCR-confirmed SARS-CoV-2 infection or an uninfected control (not recorded which). As DNA, the CDR3 is TGTGCCAGTAGTATCGGTACAGGGTTAGATACGCAGTATTTT. Amino acids: CASSIGTGLDTQYF.